The next 30 T cell receptor beta chains were all read from a single sample in a study of beta chain features in type 1 diabetes. What was sequenced were expressed TCRB transcripts, since all of the isolated RNA had been reverse transcribed. Some clones are missing from TCRdb's copy, which holds only in-frame ones; the method was immunoSEQ multiplex PCR. Of a few hundred thousand clones in the sample, less than 35% were seen once. Material for sequencing was central memory CD4+ T cells from blood. These TCRs come from a man aged 25-45 years in good health.

To note about this clone: A far larger clone is just one base off, so this is likely a read error. The chain has TRBV6-6 and TRBJ2-1, with D unclear. CDR1 is MNHNY and CDR2 is SVGAGI in the germline V gene (reference sequence). This CDR3 has 15 amino acids. The germline V and J ends were trimmed by 6 bases and 0 bases, with 12 bases remaining between them. CDR3 sequence reads: CASRYEASSYNEQFF. CDR3 nucleotides: TGTGCCAGCAGATACGAGGCGAGCTCCTACAATGAGCAGTTCTTC.

The rearrangement links TRBV18 to TRBJ2-7; D ambiguous. V lost 4 bases and J 2 bases, leaving 18 bases between the germline ends. Germline V gene sequence: CDR1 KGHSH, CDR2 LQKENI. This CDR3 has 16 residues. The CDR3 DNA sequence: TGTGCCAGCTCACTATCTATCGGCCAGGAAACCTACGAGCAGTACTTC. Translation: CASSLSIGQETYEQYF. The whole variable domain, filled in from reference TRBV18 and TRBJ2-7, reads NAGVMQNPRHLVRRRGQEARLRCSPMKGHSHVYWYRQLPEEGLKFMVYLQKENIIDESGMPKERFSAEFPKEGPSILRIQQVVRGDSAAYFCASSLSIGQETYEQYFGPGTRLTVT.

This clone has a handful of counts. The V and J genes are TRBV9 and TRBJ1-5; D not certain. Trimming pared 0 bases from V and 2 bases from J, leaving 9 bases between. The CDR3 sequence is 15 residues long. Germline CDR1 is SGDLS and CDR2 is YYNGEE. DNA for the CDR3: TGTGCCAGCAGCGTAGGGGGATCCGGCAATCAGCCCCAGCATTTT. Translated, it gives CASSVGGSGNQPQHF.

CDR3 coding DNA: TGTGCCAGCACCTCCCGACAGGGGTCCTACGAGCAGTACTTC. Translated, it gives CASTSRQGSYEQYF. The chain recombines TRBV5-6 with TRBJ2-7; 8 bases are shared with TRBD1. CDR3 length: 14 amino acids. CDR1 is SGHDT, CDR2 YYEEEE, per germline. The V gene end was trimmed by 6 bases and the J gene end by 1 base; junction bases not matched to a gene: 6.

This clone appeared once. This chain uses TRBV6-5 with TRBJ1-5; 7 nucleotides line up with TRBD1. Germline V gene data show CDR1 as MNHEY and CDR2 as SVGAGI. The CDR3 covers 15 residues. V was clipped by 6 bases and J by 0 bases; unmatched bases: 5. The CDR3 nucleotides read TGTGCCAGCAGCAGACAGGGAACTAGCAATCAGCCCCAGCATTTT. This encodes CASSRQGTSNQPQHF.

This clone was detected a few times. J is TRBJ2-1 and V is TRBV30, with D hard to call. The germline CDR1 and CDR2 sequences are GTSNPN and SVGIG (reference sequence). The CDR3 totals 13 residues. Trimming stripped 5 bases from V and 1 base from J, with 9 bases between. The CDR3: CAWAENSYNEQFF. The CDR3 coding sequence is TGTGCCTGGGCAGAAAATTCCTACAATGAGCAGTTCTTC.

The chain has TRBV5-1 and TRBJ2-1; 10 nucleotides match TRBD1. The CDR3 sequence is 16 residues long. J was trimmed by 4 bases and V by 4 bases; bases with no gene match: 8. The germline gives CDR1 SGHRS, CDR2 YFSETQ. In DNA, the CDR3 is TGCGCCAGCAGCCTGATTGGGACAGGGGTTTACAATGAGCAGTTCTTC. It is translated as CASSLIGTGVYNEQFF.

The rearrangement links TRBV14 to TRBJ1-4; D perhaps matches TRBD1 (6 bases). The germline V gene has CDR1 SGHDN and CDR2 FVKESK. The length of the CDR3 is 15 residues. V lost 1 base and J 8 bases, leaving 14 bases between the germline ends. CDR3 in DNA: TGTGCCAGCAGCCAAGTGGGGGGACACGGCGAAAAACTGTTTTTT. Amino acid sequence: CASSQVGGHGEKLFF.

This clone was observed at least ten times. This chain links TRBV7-8 with TRBJ2-1; D is uncertain. Germline CDR1 SGHVS, CDR2 FQNEAQ. The CDR3 extends over 16 amino acids. V was pared by 0 bases and J by 8 bases, with 17 bases between. CDR3 sequence: CASSLARKGVFDEQFF. CDR3 DNA: TGTGCCAGCAGCTTAGCGCGGAAGGGTGTCTTCGATGAGCAGTTCTTC.

V gene TRBV18 combines with J gene TRBJ2-5; D is perhaps TRBD1 or TRBD2 (5 bases each). Trimming took 3 bases from V and 2 from J, leaving 10 bases between them. This CDR3 has 14 residues. Per germline, CDR1 KGHSH and CDR2 LQKENI. The CDR3 loop reads CASSPGAGQETQYF. CDR3 in DNA: TGTGCCAGCTCACCCGGGGCAGGTCAAGAGACCCAGTACTTC.

This clone was recorded only once. The V call is TRBV23-1, the J call TRBJ1-5; no firm D call. TRBV23-1 is marked as an open reading frame, function uncertain. The CDR3 consists of 14 residues. V lost 6 bases to trimming and J lost 3 bases, with 12 bases between them. The CDR3 DNA is TGCGCCAGCAGAACCGGGCCTTCCAATCAGCCCCAGCATTTT. Translation gives CASRTGPSNQPQHF.

The rearrangement uses TRBV4-3 and TRBJ2-3; D is possibly TRBD2 (7 bases). There are 17 residues in the CDR3. The V gene's germline CDR1 is LGHNA and CDR2 YSLEER. The germline V and J ends were trimmed by 1 base and 0 bases, with 14 bases remaining between them. Here the CDR3 DNA reads TGCGCCAGCAGCCAAGGGGGGCTAGCGGATAGCACAGATACGCAGTATTTT. As protein: CASSQGGLADSTDTQYF.

This clone was observed a handful of times. The rearrangement uses TRBV11-2 and TRBJ2-5; D remains unclear. The CDR3 sequence is 12 residues long. Looked up from germline, CDR1 is SGHAT and CDR2 is FQNNGV. The germline V and J ends were trimmed by 1 base and 6 bases, with 6 bases remaining between them. In DNA form, the CDR3 reads TGTGCCAGCAGCTTAGCAGTGAAGACCCAGTACTTC. Translated: CASSLAVKTQYF.

This clone was seen only a few times. The rearrangement links TRBV9 to TRBJ2-7, with D possibly matching TRBD2 (6 bases). Deletions cut 5 bases from V and 6 bases from J, with 18 bases between. Germline V gene data show CDR1 as SGDLS and CDR2 as YYNGEE. The length of the CDR3 is 14 residues. As DNA, the CDR3 is TGTGCCAGCAGTCCCGGGACTTCTTCTCTCGAGCAGTACTTC. It translates to CASSPGTSSLEQYF. The full variable domain, its missing parts supplied by reference TRBV9 and TRBJ2-7, is DSGVTQTPKHLITATGQRVTLRCSPRSGDLSVYWYQQSLDQGLQFLIQYYNGEERAKGNILERFSAQQFPDLHSELNLSSLELGDSALYFCASSPGTSSLEQYFGPGTRLTVT.

A few counts support this clone. CDR3 DNA: TGTGCCTGGAGTCTGATGCTGAACACTGAAGCTTTCTTT. It translates to CAWSLMLNTEAFF. The rearrangement links TRBV30 to TRBJ1-1; D is ambiguous. The CDR3 length is 13 residues. V was trimmed by 2 bases and J by 0 bases, leaving 7 bases between them. CDR1 is GTSNPN, CDR2 SVGIG, per germline (reference sequence).

The sample holds many counts of this clone. The chain joins TRBV4-3 to TRBJ2-5; 10 bases fit TRBD2. After removal of 0 bases from V and 4 bases from J, the junction contained 14 bases not matched to a gene. The CDR3 is 19 residues long. Germline CDR1 LGHNA, CDR2 YSLEER. CDR3 sequence: CASSQDVSGRGYGRETQYF. The CDR3 bases are TGCGCCAGCAGCCAAGATGTGAGCGGGAGGGGATATGGGCGAGAGACCCAGTACTTC.

The chain links TRBV18 to TRBJ2-3; tentatively, D is TRBD2 (5 bases). Trimming stripped 5 bases from V and 4 bases from J, with 13 bases between. Per germline, CDR1 KGHSH and CDR2 LQKENI. The length of the CDR3 is 14 residues. The CDR3 loop is CASSTRTEADTQYF. The CDR3 DNA reads TGTGCCAGCTCAACTCGGACGGAGGCAGATACGCAGTATTTT. Complete variable domain (other parts from reference TRBV18 and TRBJ2-3): NAGVMQNPRHLVRRRGQEARLRCSPMKGHSHVYWYRQLPEEGLKFMVYLQKENIIDESGMPKERFSAEFPKEGPSILRIQQVVRGDSAAYFCASSTRTEADTQYFGPGTRLTVL.

This clone was picked up a small number of times. The chain combines TRBV29-1 with TRBJ2-1; 7 nucleotides align to TRBD2. Germline-derived CDR1 and CDR2 are SQVTM and ANQGSEA. This CDR3 has 16 residues. Trimming cost V 4 bases and J 0 bases; bases outside gene matches: 9. The CDR3 loop reads CSVGSLAANSYNEQFF. The CDR3 DNA reads as TGCAGCGTTGGATCCCTAGCGGCTAACTCCTACAATGAGCAGTTCTTC.

The DNA of the CDR3 is TGTGCCAGCAACGCCATCTTGTTCTTC. This encodes CASNAILFF. The rearrangement links TRBV21-1 to TRBJ2-1. TRBV21-1 is deemed a pseudogene. There are 9 residues in the CDR3.

This clone has just a few counts. V and J are TRBV29-1 and TRBJ2-3, with TRBD2 matching 7 bases. V shed 7 bases and J 6 bases; nucleotides not matched to a gene: 10. Germline V CDR1 and CDR2: SQVTM, ANQGSEA. There are 13 residues in the CDR3. The CDR3 region is CSGGASGLDTQYF. The CDR3 DNA is TGCAGCGGTGGGGCTAGCGGATTGGATACGCAGTATTTT.

This clone was counted a few times. At the DNA level, this CDR3 is encoded by other sequences in the same sample as well. V is TRBV5-1 and J is TRBJ2-2; D not certain. Trimming cost V 5 bases and J 0 bases, with 11 bases left between them. Germline assignment: CDR1 SGHRS and CDR2 YFSETQ. The CDR3 extends over 15 amino acids. The CDR3 loop is CASSLKDPNTGELFF. CDR3 nucleotides: TGCGCCAGCAGTTTGAAGGACCCGAACACCGGGGAGCTGTTTTTT.

The chain combines TRBV5-8 with TRBJ1-1; a weak D match, TRBD1 (5 bases). Germline V CDR1 and CDR2: SGHTS, YDEGEE. CDR3 length: 11 residues. Trimming removed 4 bases at V and 10 bases at J, with 11 bases between. In DNA form, the CDR3 reads TGTGCCAGCAGCCTCGGGACGGGAGCTTTCTTT. It codes for CASSLGTGAFF.

The chain recombines TRBV14 with TRBJ2-7; D not certain. The CDR3 loop spans 13 amino acids. Germline lookup yields CDR1 SGHDN and CDR2 FVKESK. V was cut by 4 bases and J by 6 bases, with 13 bases left in between. DNA for the CDR3: TGTGCCAGCAGCCCCCAACCAAGGTCCGAGCAGTACTTC. This translates into CASSPQPRSEQYF.

This clone was detected a few times. The rearrangement links TRBV5-4 to TRBJ2-5; perhaps TRBD1 as D (7 bases). The length of the CDR3 is 15 residues. Per the germline V gene, CDR1 is SGHNT and CDR2 is YYREEE (reference sequence). V was cut by 3 bases and J by 5 bases, with 17 bases left in between. The CDR3 reads CASSSSLQGTETQYF. CDR3 coding DNA: TGTGCCAGCAGCTCCTCATTACAGGGGACTGAGACCCAGTACTTC.

This clone was seen once. The chain uses TRBV28 and TRBJ2-5, with 13 bases matching TRBD2. CDR1 MDHEN and CDR2 SYDVKM come from the germline V gene. V lost 5 bases and J lost 3; bases outside the gene matches: 12. CDR3 length equals 18 residues. CDR3 amino acids: CASSPVGTSGTLKETQYF. In nucleotides, the CDR3 is TGTGCCAGCAGTCCCGTCGGGACTAGCGGGACCTTAAAAGAGACCCAGTACTTC.

This clone has more than one count but fewer than ten. This chain joins TRBV7-9 and TRBJ2-3; D is possibly TRBD1 (5 bases). From germline, CDR1 is SEHNR and CDR2 FQNEAQ (reference sequence). Trimming removed 3 bases at V and 2 bases at J, with 6 bases between. CDR3 length equals 13 residues. The CDR3 DNA follows: TGTGCCAGCAGCTTCGGACACACAGATACGCAGTATTTT. Its translation is CASSFGHTDTQYF. The complete variable domain, with remaining parts taken from reference TRBV7-9 and TRBJ2-3, reads DTGVSQNPRHKITKRGQNVTFRCDPISEHNRLYWYRQTLGQGPEFLTYFQNEAQLEKSRLLSDRFSAERPKGSFSTLEIQRTEQGDSAMYLCASSFGHTDTQYFGPGTRLTVL.

Comments on this clone: Given a far larger clone just one base away, this is likely a sequencing read error. The same CDR3 can be traced to other DNA sequences in this sample. The genes are TRBV28 and TRBJ2-7; 9 bases fit TRBD1. Losses at the gene ends were 5 bases for V and 7 bases for J; bases not matched to a gene: 9. The CDR3 contains 14 residues. Germline CDR1 and CDR2: MDHEN and SYDVKM. The DNA of the CDR3 is TGTGCCAGCAGTGCTCGTGGACAGGGGAGGGAGCAGTACTTC. Amino acid sequence: CASSARGQGREQYF.

The chain uses TRBV7-2 and TRBJ2-7, with TRBD2 matching 8 bases. J gave up 4 bases and V 9 bases, and 11 bases lay outside the gene matches. The CDR3 runs 14 residues. CDR1 is SGHTA and CDR2 is FQGNSA in the germline V gene. The CDR3 is CASSFGTRHYEQYF. CDR3 nucleotide sequence: TGTGCCAGTTCCTTTGGGACTAGACATTACGAGCAGTACTTC.

The V call is TRBV27, the J call TRBJ2-5; 7 bases agree with TRBD1. Germline trimming cut 4 bases from V and 11 bases from J; bases unmatched to any gene: 13. The CDR3 sequence is 14 residues long. Germline lookup yields CDR1 MNHEY and CDR2 SMNVEV (reference sequence). CDR3 nucleotide sequence: TGTGCCAGCAGTTCCGCACGACAGGGTCAAGAGCAGTACTTC. Its translation is CASSSARQGQEQYF.

The sample holds a few counts of this clone. DNA for the CDR3: TGTGCTAGTGGCTCGGGACAGGGGCGTAATGAGCAGTTCTTC. Its protein product is CASGSGQGRNEQFF. The chain has TRBV12-5 and TRBJ2-1, with 10 bases that match TRBD1. The CDR3 covers 14 residues. The J segment lost 7 bases and the V segment lost 6 bases, leaving 6 bases of the junction unmatched. The V gene's germline CDR1 is LGHNT and CDR2 FRNRAP.